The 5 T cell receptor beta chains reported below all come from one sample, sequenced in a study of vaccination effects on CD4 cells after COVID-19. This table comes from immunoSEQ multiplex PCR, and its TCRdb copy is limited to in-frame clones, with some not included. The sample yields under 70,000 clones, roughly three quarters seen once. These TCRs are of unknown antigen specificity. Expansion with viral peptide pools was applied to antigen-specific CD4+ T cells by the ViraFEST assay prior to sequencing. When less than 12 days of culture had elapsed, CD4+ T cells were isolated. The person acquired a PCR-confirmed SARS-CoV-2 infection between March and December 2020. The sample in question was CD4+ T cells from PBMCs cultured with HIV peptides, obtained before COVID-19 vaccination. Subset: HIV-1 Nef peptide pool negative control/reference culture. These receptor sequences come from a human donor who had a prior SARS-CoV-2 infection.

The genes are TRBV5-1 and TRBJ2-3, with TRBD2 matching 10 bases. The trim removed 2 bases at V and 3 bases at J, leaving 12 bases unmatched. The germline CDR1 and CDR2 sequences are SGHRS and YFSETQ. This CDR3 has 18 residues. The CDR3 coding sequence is TGCGCCAGCAGCTTATCCGTAAAGCGGGGGGGTACAACAGATACGCAGTATTTT. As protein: CASSLSVKRGGTTDTQYF.

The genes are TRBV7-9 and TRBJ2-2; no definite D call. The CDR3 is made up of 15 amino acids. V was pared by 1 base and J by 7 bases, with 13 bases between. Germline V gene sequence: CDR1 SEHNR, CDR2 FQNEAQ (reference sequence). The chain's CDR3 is CASSLGAPLIGELFF. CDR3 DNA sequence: TGTGCCAGCAGCTTAGGGGCCCCGTTGATCGGGGAGCTGTTTTTT.

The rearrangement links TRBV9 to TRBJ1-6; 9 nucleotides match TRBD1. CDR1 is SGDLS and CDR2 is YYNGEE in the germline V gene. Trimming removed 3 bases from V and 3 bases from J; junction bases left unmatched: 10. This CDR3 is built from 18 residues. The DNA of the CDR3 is TGTGCCAGCAGCGCCGGTACAGGGGGCGCTTTCTATAATTCACCCCTCCACTTT. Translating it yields CASSAGTGGAFYNSPLHF.

CDR3 coding DNA: TGTGCCAGCAGCCAAGTCTTACCAAATGAGCAGTTCTTC. It is translated as CASSQVLPNEQFF. The chain employs TRBV14 and TRBJ2-1; no clear D. The CDR3 loop spans 13 amino acids. V dropped 1 base and J dropped 7 bases, with 8 bases sitting between them. Germline loops: CDR1 SGHDN, CDR2 FVKESK.

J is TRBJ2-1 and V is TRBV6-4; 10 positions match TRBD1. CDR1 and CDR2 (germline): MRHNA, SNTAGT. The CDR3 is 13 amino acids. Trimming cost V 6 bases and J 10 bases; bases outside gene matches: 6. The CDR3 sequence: CASRQTGGYEQFF. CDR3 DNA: TGTGCCAGCAGACAGACAGGGGGCTACGAGCAGTTCTTC.